This note documents a single TCR beta chain sequence. Germline values: CDR1 SGHTA, CDR2 FQGNSA. The V and J ends lost 6 bases and 6 bases, in that order; junction bases with no gene match: 15. This CDR3 has 16 amino acids. Libraries were prepared by immunoSEQ multiplex PCR; TCRdb keeps only in-frame clonotypes and omits some of them. The sample holds 42,000 or so clones, 86% seen once. This entry belongs to a study of OX40 agonist ivuxolimab in advanced cancers. The material was CD4+ or CD8+ T cells sorted from blood, obtained in a trial of the OX40 agonist ivuxolimab. The source is an adult with an advanced solid tumor such as melanoma, head and neck, liver or kidney cancer. The chain joins TRBV7-2 to TRBJ2-7; 9 bases agree with TRBD1. CDR3 protein: CASRPPIGTGKVEQYF. The CDR3 DNA follows: TGTGCCAGCAGACCCCCTATCGGGACAGGGAAAGTCGAGCAGTACTTC.